This entry is about one T cell receptor beta chain. A much bigger clone sits one base away, suggesting this may be a read error. This entry comes from a study of T cells in Graves' hyperthyroidism and ophthalmopathy. The CDR3 has 16 amino acids. CDR1 and CDR2 (germline): MGHDK, SYGVNS. Researchers took RNA transcripts and amplified the TCR beta CDR3 regions from them. RT-PCR in the first round (using the HTBI primer set) targeted the TCR CDR3. Each CDR3 protein gets one entry after TCRdb re-called the multiplex PCR reads with MiXCR. The data show about 560,000 distinct CDR3 sequences, with around 45% seen just once and about 7.8% held by the top ten.

The sequence was collected from a woman under 30 with Graves' hyperthyroidism. Source material: peripheral blood or thyroid tissue (not recorded which). J is TRBJ1-2 and V is TRBV25-1; maybe TRBD1 (6 bases). For the CDR3, the DNA is TGTGTCAGTAGTATCATAGGTGGACAGTACTCTTATGGCTACACCTTC. It specifies CVSSIIGGQYSYGYTF.